This entry describes one T cell receptor beta chain. What it binds is unknown. This record comes from a study of OX40 agonist ivuxolimab in advanced cancers. Background on the study: Those enrolled were 80% to 85% male, with a mean age of approximately 60 years and ages from roughly 23 to 80. Of the participants, approximately 38% had some prior anti-PD-1, anti-PD-L1 or anti-CTLA-4 therapy, which was allowed.

Clones were sequenced by immunoSEQ multiplex PCR, and TCRdb holds only the in-frame ones, with some missing. The data show about 58,000 clones, just over 85% seen once. Study observations and caveats: There were, on average, more expanded clones in CD8+ T cells than in CD4+.

Germline-derived CDR1 and CDR2 are MNHEY and SMNVEV (reference sequence). V dropped 6 bases and J dropped 7; count of bases not matched to a gene: 11. This CDR3 comprises 15 residues. The material was CD4+ or CD8+ T cells sorted from blood, obtained in a trial of the OX40 agonist ivuxolimab. This TCR was recovered from an adult with an advanced solid tumor such as melanoma, head and neck, liver or kidney cancer. The rearrangement links TRBV27 to TRBJ1-4; 7 nucleotides align to TRBD1. CDR3 region: CASSPVRQGVEKLFF. In nucleotides, the CDR3 is TGTGCCAGCAGCCCGGTGAGACAGGGTGTTGAAAAACTGTTTTTT.